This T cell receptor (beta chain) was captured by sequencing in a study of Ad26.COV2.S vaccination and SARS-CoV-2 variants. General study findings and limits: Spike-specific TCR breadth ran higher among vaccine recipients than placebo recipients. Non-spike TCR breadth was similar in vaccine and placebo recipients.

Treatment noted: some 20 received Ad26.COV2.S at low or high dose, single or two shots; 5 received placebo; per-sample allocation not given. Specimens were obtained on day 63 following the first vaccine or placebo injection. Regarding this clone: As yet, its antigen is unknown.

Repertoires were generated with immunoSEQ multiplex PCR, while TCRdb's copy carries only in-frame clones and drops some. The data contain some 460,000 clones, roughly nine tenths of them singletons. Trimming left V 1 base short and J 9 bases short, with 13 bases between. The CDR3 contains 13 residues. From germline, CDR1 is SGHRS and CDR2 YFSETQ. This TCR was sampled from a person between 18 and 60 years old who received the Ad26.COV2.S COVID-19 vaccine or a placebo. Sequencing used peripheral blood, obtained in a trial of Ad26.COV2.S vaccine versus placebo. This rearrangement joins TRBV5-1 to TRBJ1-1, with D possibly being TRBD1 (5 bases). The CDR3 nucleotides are TGCGCCAGCAGCTTGCCCGGAGGGGAGAAAGCTTTCTTT. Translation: CASSLPGGEKAFF.